The clone carrying this TCR beta chain has a count of ten or more. Its matching antigen is unknown. The sample is drawn from a study of neurological immune-mediated disorders. CDR3 length equals 15 residues. V was clipped by 4 bases and J by 2 bases, with 12 bases between them. CDR1 and CDR2 (germline): KGHDR, SFDVKD. Synthesis of cDNA was carried out by template-switch 5'RACE. The reaction used 10-nucleotide random UMIs. TCRdb analysed the 5' RACE reads with MiXCR anew, one entry per CDR3 protein. The profile covers tens of thousands of distinct CDR3 sequences, with 4.5% appearing a single time and 6.9% taken by the ten largest. Study results and limitations: The repertoires of 18 of 34 multiple sclerosis patients were placed by phylogenetic grouping in a single related-CDR3 cluster, which may be a signature. HTLV-1-associated myelopathy had the most TCR clonal expansion, and multiple sclerosis had the least, less than healthy controls.

The chain couples TRBV24-1 to TRBJ2-3; D might be TRBD1 (6 bases). This TCR came from a man aged 25-45 years with multiple sclerosis. Source material: PBMCs. The CDR3 DNA reads as TGTGCCACCAGTGACAGGGGACACATCACAGATACGCAGTATTTT. It codes for CATSDRGHITDTQYF.